This is a list of T cell receptor beta chains from one sample in a study of T-cell memory formation after mild COVID-19. Each CDR3 protein is one row after TCRdb ran MiXCR on the 5' RACE reads. The sample holds hundreds of thousands of distinct CDR3 sequences, more than 15% seen once. The sample comprised PBMCs or a T cell subset sorted from them (not recorded which). These receptors were obtained from a man aged 18 to 29 who had mild COVID-19 (a few samples of this study predate the infection). Cell type and time point are not known. The CDR3 runs from the conserved cysteine through the conserved F or W. D genes are given only for firm matches. Size is stated for part of the rows, as once, few or many counts, or as a class when the clone is expanded.

clone_size	j_call	d_call	v_call	cdr3_aa	cdr3_nt
many	TRBJ1-5	-	TRBV9	CASSEEGESNQPQHF	TGTGCCAGCAGCGAAGAAGGGGAGAGCAATCAGCCCCAGCATTTT
few	TRBJ2-1	TRBD2	TRBV20-1	CSARGSLAGGQQFF	TGCAGTGCTAGGGGGTCACTAGCGGGGGGCCAGCAGTTCTTC
few	TRBJ1-6	-	TRBV20-1	CSARDWPGPAWPLHF	TGCAGTGCTAGAGATTGGCCGGGCCCGGCTTGGCCCCTCCACTTT
few	TRBJ2-3	-	TRBV29-1	CSVSDSTDTQYF	TGCAGCGTTTCGGACAGCACAGATACGCAGTATTTT
many	TRBJ2-2	TRBD2	TRBV7-3	CASSPSGGNTGELFF	TGTGCCAGCAGCCCAAGCGGGGGGAACACCGGGGAGCTGTTTTTT
-	TRBJ1-2	TRBD1	TRBV5-1	CASSTTGTVGFYGYTF	TGCGCCAGCAGCACGACCGGGACAGTGGGCTTCTATGGCTACACCTTC
-	TRBJ2-3	-	TRBV30	CAWSVLFTSDTQYF	TGTGCCTGGAGTGTACTTTTTACTTCCGATACGCAGTATTTT
few	TRBJ2-1	-	TRBV10-3	CAISAETQSSYNEQFF	TGTGCCATCAGTGCAGAGACTCAGAGCTCCTACAATGAGCAGTTCTTC
-	TRBJ1-2	-	TRBV5-1	CASSSLFTSHYGYTF	TGCGCCAGCAGCTCCCTATTCACCTCCCACTATGGCTACACCTTC
few	TRBJ2-1	TRBD2	TRBV7-9	CASSLGAGGRYNEQFF	TGTGCCAGCAGCTTAGGCGCGGGGGGGCGATACAATGAGCAGTTCTTC
many	TRBJ1-1	TRBD1	TRBV5-1	CASSMDVGQGSTEAFF	TGCGCCAGCAGCATGGACGTGGGACAGGGCAGCACTGAAGCTTTCTTT
-	TRBJ1-1	TRBD1	TRBV20-1	CSARDSLNTEAFF	TGCAGTGCTCGGGACAGCCTGAACACTGAAGCTTTCTTT
few	TRBJ1-2	TRBD1	TRBV24-1	CATSDWGQSGGYTF	TGTGCCACCAGTGATTGGGGACAGAGCGGGGGCTACACCTTC
few	TRBJ2-4	-	TRBV6-6	CARGSGLVAKNIQYF	TGTGCCCGGGGAAGCGGGTTGGTAGCCAAAAACATTCAGTACTTC
many	TRBJ2-5	TRBD2	TRBV12-3/TRBV12-4	CASSPRTSGETQYF	TGTGCCAGCAGTCCCCGGACTAGCGGGGAGACCCAGTACTTC
-	TRBJ2-2	-	TRBV3-1	CASSHGDTGELFF	TGTGCCAGCAGCCACGGGGACACCGGGGAGCTGTTTTTT
few	TRBJ1-6	-	TRBV5-5	CASNFVGPPLHF	TGTGCCAGCAACTTTGTGGGACCACCCCTCCACTTT
few	TRBJ1-2	-	TRBV18	CASSPPAQEGYTF	TGTGCCAGCTCACCACCGGCGCAGGAGGGCTACACCTTC
few	TRBJ2-3	-	TRBV28	CASSTTGTTDTQYF	TGTGCCAGCAGTACCACAGGGACCACAGATACGCAGTATTTT
many	TRBJ2-5	-	TRBV7-6	CASSPWTGGGETQYF	TGTGCCAGCAGCCCTTGGACAGGAGGGGGGGAGACCCAGTACTTC
-	TRBJ2-2	-	TRBV11-3	CASSFQGNTGELFF	TGTGCCAGCAGCTTTCAGGGAAACACCGGGGAGCTGTTTTTT
few	TRBJ2-1	-	TRBV7-3	CASSPWSSGSYNEQFF	TGTGCCAGCAGCCCATGGTCGTCTGGGTCCTACAATGAGCAGTTCTTC
many	TRBJ1-1	TRBD1	TRBV12-3/TRBV12-4	CASSPGQSNTEAFF	TGTGCCAGCAGTCCGGGACAGTCGAACACTGAAGCTTTCTTT
-	TRBJ2-5	TRBD1	TRBV7-6	CASSSMPGGQKETQYF	TGTGCCAGCAGCTCGATGCCAGGGGGCCAGAAGGAGACCCAGTACTTC
-	TRBJ1-6	-	TRBV27	CASSLIGTGNSPLHF	TGTGCCAGCAGTTTAATCGGGACGGGAAATTCACCCCTCCACTTT
-	TRBJ2-7	TRBD2	TRBV18	CASSPVAGEGNEQYF	TGTGCCAGCTCACCTGTAGCGGGAGAGGGTAACGAGCAGTACTTC
many	TRBJ1-6	-	TRBV4-3	CASSQRDMRSPLHF	TGCGCCAGCAGCCAACGGGACATGCGTTCACCCCTCCACTTT
-	TRBJ2-3	TRBD2	TRBV15	CATSSGGSTDTQYF	TGTGCCACCAGCAGCGGGGGGAGCACAGATACGCAGTATTTT
-	TRBJ1-5	-	TRBV12-3/TRBV12-4	CASSLVQQPQHF	TGTGCCAGCAGTTTAGTTCAACAGCCCCAGCATTTT
-	TRBJ1-2	-	TRBV29-1	CSVWGPDGYTF	TGCAGCGTTTGGGGTCCCGATGGCTACACCTTC
few	TRBJ1-4	-	TRBV7-2	CASSSPPGRSNEKLFF	TGTGCCAGCAGCTCGCCCCCCGGGAGAAGTAATGAAAAACTGTTTTTT
many	TRBJ2-7	-	TRBV12-3/TRBV12-4	CASRPGTLPYEQYF	TGTGCCAGCAGGCCCGGGACTCTACCCTACGAGCAGTACTTC
few	TRBJ2-5	-	TRBV7-9	CASLEGETQYF	TGTGCCAGCTTAGAGGGGGAGACCCAGTACTTC
few	TRBJ2-7	TRBD1	TRBV12-3/TRBV12-4	CASSKAGTGSTEKYF	TGTGCCAGCAGCAAGGCCGGGACAGGGAGCACCGAGAAGTACTTC
few	TRBJ2-2	-	TRBV2	CASSESRVYGELFF	TGTGCCAGCAGTGAAAGCAGGGTTTACGGGGAGCTGTTTTTT
-	TRBJ2-1	-	TRBV27	CASSSAAGANNEQFF	TGTGCCAGCAGTTCTGCCGCGGGGGCGAACAATGAGCAGTTCTTC
-	TRBJ2-5	-	TRBV4-3	CASSLGGVRETQYF	TGCGCCAGCAGCCTCGGTGGGGTGCGAGAGACCCAGTACTTC
few	TRBJ2-1	-	TRBV30	CAWSIPGPYNEQLF	TGTGCCTGGAGTATTCCCGGCCCCTACAATGAGCAGCTCTTC
-	TRBJ2-6	-	TRBV10-3	CAISEGGLGANVLTF	TGTGCCATCAGTGAGGGGGGGCTTGGGGCCAACGTCCTGACTTTC
few	TRBJ2-3	TRBD2	TRBV12-5	CASGLAASGGSYTTDTQYF	TGTGCTAGTGGTTTGGCGGCTAGCGGGGGGTCATATACAACAGATACGCAGTATTTT